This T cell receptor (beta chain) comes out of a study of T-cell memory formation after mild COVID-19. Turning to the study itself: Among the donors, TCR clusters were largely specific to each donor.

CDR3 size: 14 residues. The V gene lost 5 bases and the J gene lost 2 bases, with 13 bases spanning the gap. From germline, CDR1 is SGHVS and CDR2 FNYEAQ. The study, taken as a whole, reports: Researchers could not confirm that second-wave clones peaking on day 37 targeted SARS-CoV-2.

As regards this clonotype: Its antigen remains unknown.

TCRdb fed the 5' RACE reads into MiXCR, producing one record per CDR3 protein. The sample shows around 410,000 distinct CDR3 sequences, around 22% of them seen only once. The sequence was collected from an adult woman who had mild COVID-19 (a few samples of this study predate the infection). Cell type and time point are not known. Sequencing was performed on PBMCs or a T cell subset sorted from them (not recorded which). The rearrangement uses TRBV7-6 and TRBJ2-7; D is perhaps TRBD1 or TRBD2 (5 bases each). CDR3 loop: CASSLGTNPYEQYF. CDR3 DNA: TGTGCCAGCAGCCTCGGGACCAACCCCTACGAGCAGTACTTC.